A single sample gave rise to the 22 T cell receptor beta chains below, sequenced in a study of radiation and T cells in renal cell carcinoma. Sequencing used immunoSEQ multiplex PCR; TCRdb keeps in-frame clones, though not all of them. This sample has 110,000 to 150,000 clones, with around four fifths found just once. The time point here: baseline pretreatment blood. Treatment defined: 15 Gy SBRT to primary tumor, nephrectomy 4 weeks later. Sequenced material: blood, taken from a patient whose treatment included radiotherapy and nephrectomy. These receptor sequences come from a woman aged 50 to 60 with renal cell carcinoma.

CDR3 DNA sequence: TGTGCCAGCAGCTTATTCCGAACGACTAACAATGAGCAGTTCTTC. Translation: CASSLFRTTNNEQFF. The chain carries TRBV7-9 and TRBJ2-1, with TRBD2 as a possible D gene (5 bases). Germline-derived CDR1 and CDR2 are SEHNR and FQNEAQ (reference sequence). V lost 2 bases and J lost 5, with 13 bases in between. The CDR3 contains 15 residues.

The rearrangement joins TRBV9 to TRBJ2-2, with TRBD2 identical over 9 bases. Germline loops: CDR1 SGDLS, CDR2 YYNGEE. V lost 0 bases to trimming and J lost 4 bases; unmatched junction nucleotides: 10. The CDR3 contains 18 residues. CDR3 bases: TGTGCCAGCAGCGTAGTTAGCGGGAGTGCCTGGGGCACCGGGGAGCTGTTTTTT. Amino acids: CASSVVSGSAWGTGELFF.

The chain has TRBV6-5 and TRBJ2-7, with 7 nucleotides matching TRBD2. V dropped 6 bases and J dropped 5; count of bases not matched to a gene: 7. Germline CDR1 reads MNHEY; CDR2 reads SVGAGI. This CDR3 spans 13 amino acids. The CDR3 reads CASRPAGVDEQYF. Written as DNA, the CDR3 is TGTGCCAGCAGGCCCGCGGGGGTGGACGAGCAGTACTTC.

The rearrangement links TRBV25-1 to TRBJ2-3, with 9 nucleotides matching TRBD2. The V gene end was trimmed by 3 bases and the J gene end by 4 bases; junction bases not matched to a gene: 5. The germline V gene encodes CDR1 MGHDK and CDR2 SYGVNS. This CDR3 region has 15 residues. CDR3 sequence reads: CASSDGGRVSDTQYF. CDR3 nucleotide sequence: TGTGCCAGCAGTGATGGCGGGAGGGTATCAGATACGCAGTATTTT.

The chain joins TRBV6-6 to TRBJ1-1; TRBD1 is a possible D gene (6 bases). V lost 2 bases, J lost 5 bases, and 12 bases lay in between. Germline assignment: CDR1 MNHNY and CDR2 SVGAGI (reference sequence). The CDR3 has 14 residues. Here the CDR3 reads CASSYRGEKTEAFF. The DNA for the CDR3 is TGTGCCAGCAGTTACAGGGGGGAAAAGACTGAAGCTTTCTTT.

The CDR3 reads CASSEGPGTGKNEQFF. The CDR3 DNA follows: TGTGCCAGCAGTGAGGGCCCCGGGACAGGGAAGAATGAGCAGTTCTTC. The chain joins TRBV2 to TRBJ2-1; TRBD1 aligns across 9 bases. The CDR3 extends over 16 amino acids. Germline CDR1 and CDR2: SNHLY and FYNNEI. The V segment lost 3 bases and the J segment 7 bases; nucleotides outside the gene matches: 10.

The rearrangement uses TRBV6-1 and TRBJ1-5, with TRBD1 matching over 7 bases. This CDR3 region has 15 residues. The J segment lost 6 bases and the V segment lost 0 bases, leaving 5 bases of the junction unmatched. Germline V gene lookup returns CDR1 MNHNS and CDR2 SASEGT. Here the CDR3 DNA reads TGTGCCAGCAGTGAAGCCTTACAGGGGAGTCAGCCCCAGCATTTT. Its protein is CASSEALQGSQPQHF.

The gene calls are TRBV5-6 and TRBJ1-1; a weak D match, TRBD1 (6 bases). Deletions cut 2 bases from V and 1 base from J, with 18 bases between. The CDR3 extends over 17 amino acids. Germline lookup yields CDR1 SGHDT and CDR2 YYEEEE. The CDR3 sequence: CASSLSGAAPQNTEAFF. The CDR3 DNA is TGTGCCAGCAGCTTATCGGGGGCAGCCCCTCAGAACACTGAAGCTTTCTTT.

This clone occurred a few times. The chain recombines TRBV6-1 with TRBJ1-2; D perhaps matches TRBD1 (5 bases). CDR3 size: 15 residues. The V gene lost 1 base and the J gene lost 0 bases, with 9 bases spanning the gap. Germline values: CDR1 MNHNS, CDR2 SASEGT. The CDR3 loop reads CASSEGQFSNYGYTF. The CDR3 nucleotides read TGTGCCAGCAGTGAAGGACAGTTTTCTAACTATGGCTACACCTTC.

The CDR3 here is CAWILREGRNLVPEAFF. CDR3 DNA sequence: TGTGCCTGGATTCTCCGGGAGGGGCGCAATTTAGTCCCTGAAGCTTTCTTT. The genes are TRBV30 and TRBJ1-1, with a tentative D call TRBD1 (5 bases). CDR1 and CDR2 (germline): GTSNPN, SVGIG (reference sequence). This CDR3 is built from 17 residues. Trimming cost V 4 bases and J 6 bases, with 27 bases left between them.

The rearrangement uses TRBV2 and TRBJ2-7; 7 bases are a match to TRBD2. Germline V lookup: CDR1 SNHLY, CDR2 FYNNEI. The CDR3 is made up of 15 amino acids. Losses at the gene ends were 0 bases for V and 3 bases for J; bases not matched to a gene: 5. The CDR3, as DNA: TGTGCCAGCAGTGAAGCATCGAGCGGGATCTACGAGCAGTACTTC. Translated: CASSEASSGIYEQYF.

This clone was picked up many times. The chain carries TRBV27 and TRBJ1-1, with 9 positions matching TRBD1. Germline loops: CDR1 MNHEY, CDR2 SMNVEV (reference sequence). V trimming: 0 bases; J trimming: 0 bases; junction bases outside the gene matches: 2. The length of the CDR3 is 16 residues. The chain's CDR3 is CASSLSGTGLNTEAFF. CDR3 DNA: TGTGCCAGCAGTTTATCGGGGACAGGGCTGAACACTGAAGCTTTCTTT.

CDR3 in DNA: TGTGCCAGCAGCGCGGGAGACGGGACGCAGTATTTT. It codes for CASSAGDGTQYF. The genes are TRBV7-9 and TRBJ2-3; 7 bases fit TRBD2. The V gene end was trimmed by 5 bases and the J gene end by 9 bases; junction bases not matched to a gene: 5. This CDR3 is built from 12 residues. In germline, CDR1 is SEHNR, CDR2 FQNEAQ (reference sequence). Filled out from reference TRBV7-9 and TRBJ2-3, the complete variable domain reads DTGVSQNPRHKITKRGQNVTFRCDPISEHNRLYWYRQTLGQGPEFLTYFQNEAQLEKSRLLSDRFSAERPKGSFSTLEIQRTEQGDSAMYLCASSAGDGTQYFGPGTRLTVL.

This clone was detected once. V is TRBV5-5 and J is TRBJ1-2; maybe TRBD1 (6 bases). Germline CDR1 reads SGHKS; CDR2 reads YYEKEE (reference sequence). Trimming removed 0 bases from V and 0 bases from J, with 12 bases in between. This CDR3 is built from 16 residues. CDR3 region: CASSLARQEANYGYTF. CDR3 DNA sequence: TGTGCCAGCAGCTTGGCCCGACAGGAAGCTAACTATGGCTACACCTTC.

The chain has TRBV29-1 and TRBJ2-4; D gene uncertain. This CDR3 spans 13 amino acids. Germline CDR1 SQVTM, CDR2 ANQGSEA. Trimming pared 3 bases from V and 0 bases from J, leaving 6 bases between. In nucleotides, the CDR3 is TGCAGCGTTGAGGCCGAAGCCAAAAACATTCAGTACTTC. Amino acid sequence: CSVEAEAKNIQYF.

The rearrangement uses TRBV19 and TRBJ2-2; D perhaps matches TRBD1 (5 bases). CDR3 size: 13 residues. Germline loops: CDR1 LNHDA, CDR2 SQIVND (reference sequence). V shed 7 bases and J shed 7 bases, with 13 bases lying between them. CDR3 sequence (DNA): TGTGCCAGTACCTCGACAGTTCGCGGGGAGCTGTTTTTT. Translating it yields CASTSTVRGELFF.

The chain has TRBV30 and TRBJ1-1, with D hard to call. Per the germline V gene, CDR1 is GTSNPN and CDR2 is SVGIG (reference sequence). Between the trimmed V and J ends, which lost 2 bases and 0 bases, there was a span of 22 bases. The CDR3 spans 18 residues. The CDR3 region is CAWSPWTSSSRVNTEAFF. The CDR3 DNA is TGTGCCTGGAGTCCATGGACCTCGTCGTCTAGGGTGAACACTGAAGCTTTCTTT.

This CDR3 reads CIVLRAGTDTQYF. CDR3 in DNA: TGCATTGTCCTCAGGGCGGGCACAGATACGCAGTATTTT. The chain is built from TRBV29-1 and TRBJ2-3, with a weak D call TRBD1 (5 bases). CDR3 length: 13 amino acids. In germline, CDR1 is SQVTM, CDR2 ANQGSEA.

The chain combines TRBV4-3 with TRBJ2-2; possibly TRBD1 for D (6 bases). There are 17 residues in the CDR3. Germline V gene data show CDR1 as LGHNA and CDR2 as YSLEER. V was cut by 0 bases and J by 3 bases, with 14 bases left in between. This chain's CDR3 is CASSQDHLGADTGELFF. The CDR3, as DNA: TGCGCCAGCAGCCAAGATCATTTGGGGGCGGACACCGGGGAGCTGTTTTTT.

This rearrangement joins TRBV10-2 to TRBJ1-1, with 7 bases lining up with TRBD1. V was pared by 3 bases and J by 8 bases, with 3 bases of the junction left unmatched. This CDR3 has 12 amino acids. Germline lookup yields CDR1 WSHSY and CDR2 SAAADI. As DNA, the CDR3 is TGCGCCAGCAGTGATCCGACAGGGGAAGCTTTCTTT. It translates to CASSDPTGEAFF.

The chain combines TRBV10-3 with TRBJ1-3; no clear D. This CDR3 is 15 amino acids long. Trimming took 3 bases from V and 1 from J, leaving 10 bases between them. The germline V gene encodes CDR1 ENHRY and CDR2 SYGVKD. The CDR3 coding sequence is TGTGCCATCAGTGACGTCACCTTTTCTGGAAACACCATATATTTT. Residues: CAISDVTFSGNTIYF.

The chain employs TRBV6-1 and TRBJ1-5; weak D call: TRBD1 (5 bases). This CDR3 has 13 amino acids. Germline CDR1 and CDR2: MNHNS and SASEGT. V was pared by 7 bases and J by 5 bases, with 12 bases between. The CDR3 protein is CASNRDGDQPQHF. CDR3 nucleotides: TGTGCCAGCAACCGGGACGGGGATCAGCCCCAGCATTTT.